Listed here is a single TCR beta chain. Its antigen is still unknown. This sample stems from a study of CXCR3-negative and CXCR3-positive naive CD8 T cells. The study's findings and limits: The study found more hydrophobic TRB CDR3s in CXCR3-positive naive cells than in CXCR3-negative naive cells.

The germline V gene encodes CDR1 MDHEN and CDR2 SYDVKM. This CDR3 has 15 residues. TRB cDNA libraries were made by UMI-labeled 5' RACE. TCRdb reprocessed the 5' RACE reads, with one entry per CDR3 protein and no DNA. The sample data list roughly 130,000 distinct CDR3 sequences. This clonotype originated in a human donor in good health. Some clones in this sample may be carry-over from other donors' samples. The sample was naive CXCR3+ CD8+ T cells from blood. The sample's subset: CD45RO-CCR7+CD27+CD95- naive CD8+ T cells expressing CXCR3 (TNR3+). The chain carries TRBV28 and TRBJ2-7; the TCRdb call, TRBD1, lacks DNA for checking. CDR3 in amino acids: CASIKYYTGISEWYF.